This TCR beta chain was recovered during a study of cytomegalovirus exposure and HLA in healthy donors. The CDR3 consists of 13 residues. Trimming shortened V by 2 bases and J by 7 bases, and 11 bases separated the two germline ends. Germline V lookup: CDR1 KGHSH, CDR2 LQKENI. Use of 60 Vbeta and 13 Jbeta primers characterized the PCR. Sequencing used immunoSEQ multiplex PCR; TCRdb keeps in-frame clones, though not all of them. The sample includes under 150,000 clones, around three quarters of them seen just once. Study-level points and caveats: TCR beta V- and J-gene trimming was later associated with a missense DCLRE1C variant. It was confirmed in vitro that a few of the CMV-associated chains were specific for CMV antigens.

Turning to this clone: Its antigen is currently unknown.

Sequencing input: PBMCs. The clonotype originates from a man aged 25-40 years in good health and CMV-seropositive. This rearrangement joins TRBV18 to TRBJ1-1; D gene ambiguous. CDR3 in amino acids: CASSPITVSEAFF. DNA of the CDR3: TGTGCCAGCTCACCAATAACAGTAAGTGAAGCTTTCTTT.